Listed below are T cell receptor beta chains from one sample, sequenced in a study of vaccination effects on CD4 cells after COVID-19. These receptors have no identified antigens. Sequencing was performed with immunoSEQ multiplex PCR; in TCRdb, only in-frame clones are kept and a portion is missing. The repertoire has 72,000 or so clones, roughly 74% of them found once; the top ten carry 2.2%. This material consisted of CD4+ T cells from PBMCs cultured without peptide, taken after COVID-19 vaccination. These receptors all come from a human donor who received a COVID-19 vaccine. Both conserved end residues are part of each CDR3. The D gene is left open where the match is weak. Size tells how often a clone was seen (once, few, many) or the class of an expanded clone, and some rows leave it out.

>TRBJ1-3|TRBV29-1|-|few
TGCAGCGTTCCAGCCGGAAACACCATATATTTT
CSVPAGNTIYF
>TRBJ1-2|TRBV2|TRBD1|-
TGTGCCAGCCATCGCGGGACAGGGTCAAAGGGGTGGGGAGGCTACACCTTC
CASHRGTGSKGWGGYTF
>TRBJ1-5|TRBV19|TRBD1|-
TGTGCCAGTAGCATCCTTCAGGGGGCCGCCGGCCAGCCCCAGCATTTT
CASSILQGAAGQPQHF
>TRBJ1-5|TRBV5-1|-|-
TGCGCCAGCAGCTTGTCGGACGCCAGCAATCAGCCCCAGCATTTT
CASSLSDASNQPQHF
>TRBJ1-6|TRBV19|-|-
TGTGCCAGTAGTGTCGATTATAATTCACCCCTCCACTTT
CASSVDYNSPLHF
>TRBJ2-5|TRBV5-6|TRBD2|-
TGTGCCAGCAGCTCGGGGGGAGCCGGGGGTGATGGGACCCAGTACTTC
CASSSGGAGGDGTQYF
>TRBJ2-2|TRBV5-1|TRBD1|-
TGCGCCAGCAGCTACAGGGGGCACGGGAACACCGGGGAGCTGTTTTTT
CASSYRGHGNTGELFF
>TRBJ2-5|TRBV19|TRBD1|-
TGTGCCAGTAGCCCCCCGGACAGGGGACAAGAGACCCAGTACTTC
CASSPPDRGQETQYF
>TRBJ1-2|TRBV15|TRBD1|-
TGTGCCACCAGCAGAGAAGGACAGGGGGCTGGCTACACCTTC
CATSREGQGAGYTF
>TRBJ1-2|TRBV5-8|TRBD1|few
TGTGCCAGCAGCAACACGAACAGGGGGCAGGGCTATGGCTACACCTTC
CASSNTNRGQGYGYTF
>TRBJ1-3|TRBV6-1|-|few
TGTGCCAGCAGCGAAGTCGGAAACACCATATATTTT
CASSEVGNTIYF
>TRBJ2-3|TRBV7-3|-|-
TGTGCCAGACCGCTAGGTTTGTGGGTCACAGATACGCAGTATTTT
CARPLGLWVTDTQYF
>TRBJ1-2|TRBV13|-|-
TGTGCCAGCAGCCCCTGGGTGGGGGGGAACTATGGCTACACCTTC
CASSPWVGGNYGYTF
>TRBJ2-3|TRBV3-1/TRBV3-2|-|-
TGTGCCAGCAGCCAAGTCGGGGGGCCTAGCACAGATACGCAGTATTTT
CASSQVGGPSTDTQYF
>TRBJ1-5|TRBV2|-|-
TGTGCCAGCAGCGCGGGCAGGGGAAATCAGCCCCAGCATTTT
CASSAGRGNQPQHF
>TRBJ2-1|TRBV5-1|-|-
TGCGCCAGCAGCTTACAGGGCTACAATGAGCAGTTCTTC
CASSLQGYNEQFF
>TRBJ1-2|TRBV28|-|-
TGTGCCAGCAGTTCCAAAGGGGACGCTGCGATGTATGGCTACACCTTC
CASSSKGDAAMYGYTF
>TRBJ1-2|TRBV12-5|-|-
TGTGCTAGTGGTTTGGGAGACTATGGCTACACCTTC
CASGLGDYGYTF
>TRBJ1-5|TRBV28|TRBD1|-
TGTGCCAGCAGTGGGTACGGGACAGGGGGCGATCAGCCCCAGCATTTT
CASSGYGTGGDQPQHF
>TRBJ1-1|TRBV28|-|-
TGTGCCAGCAGTCAGGGTAAGGCGACTGAAGCTTTCTTT
CASSQGKATEAFF
>TRBJ2-3|TRBV3-1/TRBV3-2|TRBD2|-
TGTGCCAGCAGCCTGGGACTAGCGGGCTCGGATACGCAGTATTTT
CASSLGLAGSDTQYF